The 23 T cell receptor beta chains below come from one sample, sequenced in a study of CD8 T cells in Susac syndrome. Reverse transcription of about 0.45 to 1 ug RNA was carried out with random hexamers. TCRdb independently ran MiXCR on the immunoSEQ multiplex PCR reads; one entry per CDR3 protein. This sample has 150,000 to 200,000 distinct CDR3 sequences; about 93% occur once, and the top ten carry more than 0.12%. The sample was CD4+ T cells from PBMCs. These receptors originate from a human donor in good health.

The J gene is TRBJ2-5, the V gene TRBV9, with D uncertain. Trimming removed 5 bases at V and 1 base at J, with 15 bases between. CDR3 size: 15 residues. Germline CDR1 is SGDLS and CDR2 is YYNGEE. CDR3 sequence: CASSVDSTSQETQYF. The DNA of the CDR3 is TGTGCCAGCAGTGTTGACTCAACTTCCCAAGAGACCCAGTACTTC.

Only one count was recorded for this clonotype. J is TRBJ1-5 and V is TRBV7-9, with D possibly matching TRBD1 (6 bases). Looked up from germline, CDR1 is SEHNR and CDR2 is FQNEAQ (reference sequence). This CDR3 spans 16 amino acids. The V end lost 1 base, the J end lost 3 bases, and 13 bases lay between the germline ends. The CDR3 DNA reads TGTGCCAGCAGCTTAGAGGCGGGACATATCAATCAGCCCCAGCATTTT. Translated, it gives CASSLEAGHINQPQHF.

The V gene is TRBV7-2, the J gene TRBJ1-5; unclear D gene. There are 15 residues in the CDR3. Germline-derived CDR1 and CDR2 are SGHTA and FQGNSA. The V and J ends lost 1 base and 0 bases respectively, with 7 bases between them. CDR3 sequence reads: CASSLVDGSNQPQHF. As DNA, the CDR3 is TGTGCCAGCAGCTTAGTGGACGGTAGCAATCAGCCCCAGCATTTT.

This rearrangement joins TRBV29-1 to TRBJ1-2; the match to TRBD1 covers 10 bases. Germline CDR1 and CDR2: SQVTM and ANQGSEA. The CDR3 totals 14 residues. The junction had 8 bases not matched to a gene; V was cut back by 3 bases and J by 7 bases. Here the CDR3 reads CSVETETGGFGYTF. The CDR3 nucleotides read TGCAGCGTTGAGACGGAGACAGGGGGCTTTGGCTACACCTTC. Full variable domain (missing parts from reference TRBV29-1 and TRBJ1-2): SAVISQKPSRDICQRGTSLTIQCQVDSQVTMMFWYRQQPGQSLTLIATANQGSEATYESGFVIDKFPISRPNLTFSTLTVSNMSPEDSSIYLCSVETETGGFGYTFGSGTRLTVV.

V is TRBV28 and J is TRBJ1-2; TRBD1 agrees at 7 bases. Germline V lookup: CDR1 MDHEN, CDR2 SYDVKM. V shed 3 bases and J 3 bases; nucleotides not matched to a gene: 7. This CDR3 comprises 15 residues. The CDR3 nucleotides are TGTGCCAGCAGTTTGGGGGACAGTGGACACTATGGCTACACCTTC. Protein sequence: CASSLGDSGHYGYTF.

The J gene is TRBJ2-6, the V gene TRBV12-3 or TRBV12-4; D not certain. This CDR3 comprises 15 residues. Trimming left V 2 bases short and J 2 bases short, with 7 bases between. CDR3 nucleotide sequence: TGTGCCAGCAGTTTAACCTCTCCTGGGGCCAACGTCCTGACTTTC. Protein: CASSLTSPGANVLTF.

The rearrangement uses TRBV6-1 and TRBJ1-1; 7 bases align to TRBD1. Germline V lookup: CDR1 MNHNS, CDR2 SASEGT. After removal of 6 bases from V and 5 bases from J, the junction contained 12 bases not matched to a gene. There are 15 residues in the CDR3. Here the CDR3 reads CASRLINRGETEAFF. For the CDR3, the DNA is TGTGCCAGCAGACTTATCAACAGGGGAGAAACTGAAGCTTTCTTT.

This clonotype was observed a handful of times. The CDR3 DNA reads TGTGCCAGCAGCTTACGAGGGGTCCAGTACTTC. Protein product: CASSLRGVQYF. V gene TRBV7-2 combines with J gene TRBJ2-5; the D gene could be TRBD1 or TRBD2 (5 bases each). Germline CDR1 SGHTA, CDR2 FQGNSA. This CDR3 has 11 residues. V was trimmed by 2 bases and J by 10 bases, leaving 8 bases between them.

The chain couples TRBV12-3 or TRBV12-4 to TRBJ2-7; D unclear. The V end was cut by 2 bases, the J end by 2 bases, with 7 bases between. This CDR3 region has 13 residues. CDR3 in amino acids: CASSLTVTYEQYF. CDR3 bases: TGTGCCAGCAGTTTAACAGTGACCTACGAGCAGTACTTC.

This clonotype was counted once. The chain uses TRBV4-3 and TRBJ1-4; D is undetermined. This CDR3 spans 13 amino acids. Trimming pared 4 bases from V and 8 bases from J, leaving 11 bases between. Germline CDR1 LGHNA, CDR2 YSLEER. In nucleotides, the CDR3 is TGCGCCAGCAGCCCCAACCGGGAGGAAAAACTGTTTTTT. Amino acids: CASSPNREEKLFF.

V and J are TRBV9 and TRBJ2-2, with 7 bases fitting TRBD2. The CDR3 consists of 15 residues. V lost 3 bases, J lost 0 bases, and 2 bases stayed unmatched. Per the germline V gene, CDR1 is SGDLS and CDR2 is YYNGEE. CDR3 DNA sequence: TGTGCCAGCAGCGATGGGGGGGCGAACACCGGGGAGCTGTTTTTT. Protein sequence: CASSDGGANTGELFF.

This chain connects TRBV4-3 to TRBJ1-2, with D maybe TRBD1 (6 bases). The CDR3 sequence is 15 residues long. V was clipped by 4 bases and J by 5 bases, with 17 bases between them. CDR1 is LGHNA and CDR2 is YSLEER in the germline V gene. CDR3 nucleotide sequence: TGCGCCAGCAGCCCTCAAGGGGGGCTAGGGTATGGCTACACCTTC. Protein: CASSPQGGLGYGYTF.

In its sample, this clonotype was seen a few times. This sequence joins TRBV7-2 and TRBJ2-4, with TRBD1 matching 10 bases. The CDR3 is 13 amino acids. V gave up 3 bases and J gave up 9 bases; unmatched junction bases: 2. Germline CDR1 and CDR2: SGHTA and FQGNSA. CDR3 bases: TGTGCCAGCAGCTTCGGGACAGGGGCCATTCAGTACTTC. Its translation: CASSFGTGAIQYF. Combining the CDR3 with reference TRBV7-2 and TRBJ2-4 gives the whole variable domain GAGVSQSPSNKVTEKGKDVELRCDPISGHTALYWYRQSLGQGLEFLIYFQGNSAPDKSGLPSDRFSAERTGGSVSTLTIQRTQQEDSAVYLCASSFGTGAIQYFGAGTRLSVL.

The gene calls are TRBV23-1 and TRBJ1-2; D unclear. TRBV23-1 is an ORF for which the function is uncertain. This CDR3 is 14 amino acids long. V lost 6 bases, J lost 6 bases, and 17 bases lay in between. DNA of the CDR3: TGCGCCAGCAGCACTCCCCGGGAATCGGATGGCTACACCTTC. Translation gives CASSTPRESDGYTF.

The chain uses TRBV20-1 and TRBJ2-5, with 14 bases fitting TRBD2. J was trimmed by 0 bases and V by 0 bases; bases with no gene match: 6. Germline V gene sequence: CDR1 DFQATT, CDR2 SNEGSKA (reference sequence). The CDR3 extends over 18 amino acids. Here the CDR3 reads CSARDWGLAGVHQETQYF. For the CDR3, the DNA is TGCAGTGCTAGAGATTGGGGACTAGCGGGGGTCCACCAAGAGACCCAGTACTTC.

The chain carries TRBV30 and TRBJ1-1; D is unresolved. Germline V gene data show CDR1 as GTSNPN and CDR2 as SVGIG (reference sequence). CDR3 length: 12 residues. V was pared by 3 bases and J by 1 base, with 6 bases between. CDR3 nucleotide sequence: TGTGCCTGGAGACAATCGAACACTGAAGCTTTCTTT. Its translation: CAWRQSNTEAFF.

This chain links TRBV20-1 with TRBJ2-7, with 10 bases that match TRBD2. With V trimmed by 1 base and J by 6 bases, 3 bases remained unmatched. In germline, CDR1 is DFQATT, CDR2 SNEGSKA (reference sequence). CDR3 length: 13 amino acids. The CDR3 DNA is TGCAGTGCTAGAGTGGGGACTAGCGCCGAGCAGTACTTC. The encoded protein is CSARVGTSAEQYF.

V and J are TRBV4-3 and TRBJ1-6, with D perhaps TRBD1 (6 bases). CDR3 size: 15 residues. Germline loops: CDR1 LGHNA, CDR2 YSLEER. V lost 0 bases to trimming and J lost 7 bases, with 10 bases between them. CDR3 sequence reads: CASSQEDRGNSPLHF. The CDR3, as DNA: TGCGCCAGCAGCCAAGAGGACAGAGGAAATTCACCCCTCCACTTT.

The chain joins TRBV15 to TRBJ1-1; D perhaps matches TRBD1 (5 bases). This CDR3 contains 14 residues. Germline-derived CDR1 and CDR2 are LNHNV and YYDKDF (reference sequence). V lost 5 bases to trimming and J lost 1 base, with 11 bases between them. CDR3 residues: CATSPLGQNTEAFF. DNA of the CDR3: TGTGCCACCAGCCCCCTGGGGCAGAACACTGAAGCTTTCTTT.

This chain uses TRBV9 with TRBJ2-5; D ambiguous. In germline, CDR1 is SGDLS, CDR2 YYNGEE. The V and J ends lost 0 bases and 4 bases respectively, with 10 bases between them. CDR3 length: 14 residues. The CDR3 protein is CASSVGSVIETQYF. The CDR3 bases are TGTGCCAGCAGCGTAGGGTCCGTTATAGAGACCCAGTACTTC.

V usage is TRBV29-1 and J usage is TRBJ1-2; 10 bases line up with TRBD1. V lost 7 bases, J lost 4 bases, and 3 bases stayed unmatched. The CDR3 has 12 residues. CDR1 is SQVTM, CDR2 ANQGSEA, per germline. CDR3 nucleotide sequence: TGCAGCGCTTGGGACAGGGGCTATGGCTACACCTTC. It codes for CSAWDRGYGYTF.

The chain uses TRBV4-2 and TRBJ2-5, with 9 bases matching TRBD2. Germline lookup yields CDR1 LGHNA and CDR2 YNFKEQ. The ends lost 0 bases at V and 1 base at J; junction bases unmatched: 3. The CDR3 contains 16 residues. The DNA for the CDR3 is TGTGCCAGCAGCCAAGATGGCGGGGGGGCCCAAGAGACCCAGTACTTC. Translated: CASSQDGGGAQETQYF.

V and J are TRBV14 and TRBJ2-5, with a tentative D call TRBD2 (7 bases). The germline V and J ends were trimmed by 8 bases and 5 bases, with 15 bases remaining between them. The CDR3 extends over 13 amino acids. Germline CDR1 SGHDN, CDR2 FVKESK. The CDR3 region is CASRGAAYETQYF. The CDR3 bases are TGTGCCAGCCGGGGGGCTGCGTATGAGACCCAGTACTTC. The variable domain in full, with the rest retrieved from reference TRBV14 and TRBJ2-5, is EAGVTQFPSHSVIEKGQTVTLRCDPISGHDNLYWYRRVMGKEIKFLLHFVKESKQDESGMPNNRFLAERTGGTYSTLKVQPAELEDSGVYFCASRGAAYETQYFGPGTRLLVL.